Listed below are T cell receptor beta chains from one sample, sequenced in a study of shared clonotypes between healthy human individuals. The table came from immunoSEQ multiplex PCR; TCRdb's copy has only in-frame clones and leaves some out. The repertoire consists of some 490,000 clones, with around 73% occurring once and the leading ten covering around 13%. Material for sequencing was PBMCs. These receptors originate from a middle-aged woman in good health. Some clones in this sample may be carry-over from other donors' samples. Each CDR3 is given with its conserved first and last residue. Each record gives: D gene, V gene, clone size, J gene, CDR3 protein, CDR3 DNA. A D gene is named only where the DNA matches it firmly. Part of the rows lack a size; the others show once, few, many or a class for expanded clones.

>TRBD2|TRBV15|.|TRBJ2-3
CATKLRAGAAGDTQYF
TGTGCCACCAAATTACGTGCGGGAGCGGCGGGAGATACGCAGTATTTT
>.|TRBV7-9|few|TRBJ2-5
CASSLSSGRSETQYF
TGTGCCAGCAGCTTAAGTTCAGGGAGGTCAGAGACCCAGTACTTC
>.|TRBV5-5|.|TRBJ2-7
CASSLPSYEQYF
TGTGCCAGCAGCTTACCCTCCTACGAGCAGTACTTC
>.|TRBV2|.|TRBJ2-7
CASRSDRGPYEQYF
TGTGCCAGCCGATCCGACCGGGGTCCCTACGAGCAGTACTTC
>.|TRBV6-1|.|TRBJ1-1
CASSEAGRPQGTEAFF
TGTGCCAGCAGTGAAGCGGGCCGACCCCAGGGTACTGAAGCTTTCTTT
>.|TRBV7-2|.|TRBJ1-3
CASSRTGLIRGNTIYF
TGTGCCAGCAGCCGAACTGGGCTTATAAGGGGAAACACCATATATTTT
>.|TRBV19|once|TRBJ2-3
CASSPGVRTDTQYF
TGTGCCAGTAGTCCCGGGGTACGCACAGATACGCAGTATTTT
>.|TRBV18|few|TRBJ1-2
CASSPPAQAYGYTF
TGTGCCAGCTCACCACCAGCACAGGCTTATGGCTACACCTTC
>TRBD1|TRBV28|.|TRBJ1-3
CASKKQGAISSGNTIYF
TGTGCCAGCAAGAAACAGGGGGCTATTAGCTCTGGAAACACCATATATTTT
>.|TRBV20-1|.|TRBJ2-5
CSAGRQETQYF
TGCAGTGCGGGGCGCCAAGAGACCCAGTACTTC
>TRBD1|TRBV2|.|TRBJ1-4
CASTGQGRNEKLFF
TGTGCCAGCACCGGACAGGGCCGTAATGAAAAACTGTTTTTT
>.|TRBV23-1|.|TRBJ1-5
CASSQGRVWGNQPQHF
TGCGCCAGCAGTCAAGGTAGGGTGTGGGGCAATCAGCCCCAGCATTTT
>.|TRBV7-3|.|TRBJ2-1
CASSDQGGVDEQFF
TGTGCCAGCAGCGACCAGGGAGGAGTGGATGAGCAGTTCTTC
>TRBD2|TRBV28|.|TRBJ2-4
CASSLYQGGGIQYF
TGTGCCAGCAGTTTATACCAGGGCGGGGGCATTCAGTACTTC
>.|TRBV19|.|TRBJ2-7
CASSMGESYEQYF
TGTGCCAGTAGTATGGGGGAGTCCTACGAGCAGTACTTC
>TRBD1|TRBV4-1|.|TRBJ2-7
CASGHEDRGSYEQYF
TGCGCCAGCGGCCATGAGGACAGGGGGTCTTACGAGCAGTACTTC